This T cell receptor beta chain derives from a study of CD8+CD57+ T cells in acquired aplastic anemia. Study at large: DNA from sorted CD4+ and CD8+ cells averaged roughly 3.4 ug.

CDR3 length: 13 residues. V lost 6 bases, J lost 4 bases, and 9 bases lay in between. Germline V gene sequence: CDR1 ENHRY, CDR2 SYGVKD. Study outcomes and limitations: Patients and controls shared twenty-nine CD8+ CDR3 sequences, which appeared highly expressed in patients and within their immunodominant clones.

Patients included in sequencing had previously demonstrated CD8+CD57+ cell expansion by flow cytometry. Acquired aplastic anemia of severe grade affected all patients. Patients were untreated when blood was sampled. The template for TCR beta VDJ and CDR3 sequence profiling was genomic DNA. In TCRdb, the reads were re-called with MiXCR into one record per CDR3 protein. There are tens of thousands of distinct CDR3 sequences in the sample; roughly three quarters occur only once, and approximately 81% lies in the top ten. Notes on this clonotype: Its antigen is still unknown.

The V gene is TRBV10-3, the J gene TRBJ2-2; no definite D call. Sequencing used sorted CD4+, CD8+, or CD8+CD57+ T cells (not recorded which) from PBMCs. This TCR was recovered from a human donor with aplastic anemia. DNA of the CDR3: TGTGCCATCAGCGAGCCCCCCACCGGGGAGCTGTTTTTT. It is translated as CAISEPPTGELFF.